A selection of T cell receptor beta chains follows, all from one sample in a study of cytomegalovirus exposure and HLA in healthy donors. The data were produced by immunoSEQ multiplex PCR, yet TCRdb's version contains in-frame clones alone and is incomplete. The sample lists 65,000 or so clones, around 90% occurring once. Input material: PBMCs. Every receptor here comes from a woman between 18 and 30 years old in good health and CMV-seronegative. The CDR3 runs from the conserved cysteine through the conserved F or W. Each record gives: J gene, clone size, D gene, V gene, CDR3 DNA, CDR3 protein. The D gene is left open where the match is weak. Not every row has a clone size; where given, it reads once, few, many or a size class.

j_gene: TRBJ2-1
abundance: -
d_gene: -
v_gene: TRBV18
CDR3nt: TGTGCCAGCTCACCCCGGGTAGGGGGCTACAATGAGCAGTTCTTC
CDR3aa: CASSPRVGGYNEQFF

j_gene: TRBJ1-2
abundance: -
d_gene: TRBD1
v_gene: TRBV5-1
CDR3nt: TGCGCCAGCAGCAGGGCCGGGACAGGGGGGCCCTATGGCTACACCTTC
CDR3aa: CASSRAGTGGPYGYTF

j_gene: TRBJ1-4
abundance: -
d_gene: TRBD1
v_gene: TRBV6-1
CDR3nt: TGTGCCAGCAGCAAAGGGACAGGGAATGAAAAACTGTTTTTT
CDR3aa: CASSKGTGNEKLFF

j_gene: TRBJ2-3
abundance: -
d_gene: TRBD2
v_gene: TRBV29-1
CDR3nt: TGCAGCGTGGGGGGACTAGCGGGGGCAGATACGCAGTATTTT
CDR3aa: CSVGGLAGADTQYF

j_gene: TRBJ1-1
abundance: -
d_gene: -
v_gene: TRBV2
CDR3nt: TGTGCCAGCAGTGCCAGGATGAACACTGAAGCTTTCTTT
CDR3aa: CASSARMNTEAFF

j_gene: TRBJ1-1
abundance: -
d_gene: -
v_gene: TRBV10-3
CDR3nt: TGTGCCATCAGTGAGTCCGGCGGTGTCCCTGAAGCTTTCTTT
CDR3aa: CAISESGGVPEAFF

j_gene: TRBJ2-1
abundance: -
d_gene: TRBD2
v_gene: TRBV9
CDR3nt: TGTGCCAGCAGGGCCCTGGGTCTAGCGGGGGGGCCCGATGAGCAGTTCTTC
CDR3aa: CASRALGLAGGPDEQFF

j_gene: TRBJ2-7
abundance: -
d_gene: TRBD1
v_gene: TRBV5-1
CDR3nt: TGCGCCAGCAGCTTGGCCACGACAGGGTCTTACGAGCAGTACTTC
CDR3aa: CASSLATTGSYEQYF

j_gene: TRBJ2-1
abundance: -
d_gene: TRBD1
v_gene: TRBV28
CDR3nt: TGTGCCAGCAGTTCTACCGGGACAGGCAATGAGCAGTTCTTC
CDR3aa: CASSSTGTGNEQFF

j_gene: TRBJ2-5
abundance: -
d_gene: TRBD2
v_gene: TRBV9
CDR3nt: TGTGCCAGCAGCGTAGGGGTAGCGGGGGGGCAAGAGACCCAGTACTTC
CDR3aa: CASSVGVAGGQETQYF

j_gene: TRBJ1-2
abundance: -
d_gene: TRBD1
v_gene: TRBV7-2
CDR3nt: TGTGCCAGCAGCTCTTTATTCACAGGGGGCGGTGGCTACACCTTC
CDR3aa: CASSSLFTGGGGYTF

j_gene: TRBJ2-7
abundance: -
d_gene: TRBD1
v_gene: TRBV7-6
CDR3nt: TGTGCCAGCAGCGCAGGGACAGACCGCTACGAGCAGTACTTC
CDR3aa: CASSAGTDRYEQYF

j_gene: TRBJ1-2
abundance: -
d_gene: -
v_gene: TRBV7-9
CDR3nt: TGTGCCACCCCCGGGGGGTTGGATGGCTACACCTTC
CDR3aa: CATPGGLDGYTF

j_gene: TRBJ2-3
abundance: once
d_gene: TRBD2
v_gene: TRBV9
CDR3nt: TGTGCCAGCAGCGTAGAAGCGGGGACCAACACAGATACGCAGTATTTT
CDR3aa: CASSVEAGTNTDTQYF

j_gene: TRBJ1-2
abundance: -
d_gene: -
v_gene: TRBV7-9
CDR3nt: TGTGCCAGCAGCTTATGGGACAACGATGGCTACACCTTC
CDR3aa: CASSLWDNDGYTF

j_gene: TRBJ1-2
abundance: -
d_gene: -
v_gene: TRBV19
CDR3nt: TGTGCCAGTAGTATTTCCACAGGAGGGATCTATGGCTACACCTTC
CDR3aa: CASSISTGGIYGYTF

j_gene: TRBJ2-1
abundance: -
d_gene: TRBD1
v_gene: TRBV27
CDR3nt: TGTGCCAGCAGGACCCTGGACCGAGACAGGGGGAGCAATGAGCAGTTCTTC
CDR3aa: CASRTLDRDRGSNEQFF

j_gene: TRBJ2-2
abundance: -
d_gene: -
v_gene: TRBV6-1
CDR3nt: TGTGCCAGCCTAAAGGAGGGGACCGGGGAGCTGTTTTTT
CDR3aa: CASLKEGTGELFF

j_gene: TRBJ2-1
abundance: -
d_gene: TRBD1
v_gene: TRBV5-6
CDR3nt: TGTGCCAGCAGCGGAGGACAGGTTGTCAATGAGCAGTTCTTC
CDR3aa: CASSGGQVVNEQFF

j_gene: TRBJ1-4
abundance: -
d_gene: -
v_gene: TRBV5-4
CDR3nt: TGTGCCAGCAGCTCTTCTCAAGAGGATGAAAAACTGTTTTTT
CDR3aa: CASSSSQEDEKLFF

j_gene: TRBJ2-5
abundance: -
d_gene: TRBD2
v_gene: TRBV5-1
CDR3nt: TGCGCCAGCAGAGGTGTTCTAGCGGGGGGGCCCGGATTGGAGACCCAGTACTTC
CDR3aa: CASRGVLAGGPGLETQYF

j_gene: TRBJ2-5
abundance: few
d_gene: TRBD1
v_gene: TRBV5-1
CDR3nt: TGCGCCAGCAGCTTCGGGACAGGGGGCGGGAGACGCCAGATTTCCCAAGAGACCCAGTACTTC
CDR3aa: CASSFGTGGGRRQISQETQYF

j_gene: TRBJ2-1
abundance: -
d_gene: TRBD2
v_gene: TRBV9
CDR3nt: TGTGCCAGCAGCCCTCCTAGGCGGGAGTCTACTTATGAGCAGTTCTTC
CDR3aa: CASSPPRRESTYEQFF

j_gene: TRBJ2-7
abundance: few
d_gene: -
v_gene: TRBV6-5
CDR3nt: TGTGCCAGCAGTGTTAAAACGGGAAGCTCCTACGAGCAGTACTTC
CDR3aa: CASSVKTGSSYEQYF

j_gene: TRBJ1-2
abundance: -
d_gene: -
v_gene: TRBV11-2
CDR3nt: TGTGCCAGCAGCTTAGGGGGGCCCAGGGACGGCTATGGCTACACCTTC
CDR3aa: CASSLGGPRDGYGYTF

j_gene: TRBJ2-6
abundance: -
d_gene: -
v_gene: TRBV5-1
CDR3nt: TGCGCCAGCAGCTTGGCCGGCCAGGCAGGGGCCAACGTCCTGACTTTC
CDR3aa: CASSLAGQAGANVLTF

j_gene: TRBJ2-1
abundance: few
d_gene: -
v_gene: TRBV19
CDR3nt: TGTGCCAGTAGTGCGACTCTTTACTATGAGCAGTTCTTC
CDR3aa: CASSATLYYEQFF

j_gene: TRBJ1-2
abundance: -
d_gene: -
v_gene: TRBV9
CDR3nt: TGTGCCAGCAGCGCCAGAAGTAGTGGGGCGGCTCTTGGGGGCTACACCTTC
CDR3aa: CASSARSSGAALGGYTF

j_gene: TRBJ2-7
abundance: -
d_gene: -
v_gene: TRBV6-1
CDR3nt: TGTGCCAGCCGTCGATCTGGGTCCGGGTACGAGCAGTACTTC
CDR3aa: CASRRSGSGYEQYF

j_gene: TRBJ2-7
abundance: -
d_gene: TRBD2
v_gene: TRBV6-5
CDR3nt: TGTGCCAGCTCGGTTAGCGGGACAATACTATACGAGCAGTACTTC
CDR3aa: CASSVSGTILYEQYF

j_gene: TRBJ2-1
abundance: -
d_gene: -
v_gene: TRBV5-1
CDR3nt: TGCGCCAGCAGCCAGCTTGGTGTGGGAGATGAGCAGTTCTTC
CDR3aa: CASSQLGVGDEQFF

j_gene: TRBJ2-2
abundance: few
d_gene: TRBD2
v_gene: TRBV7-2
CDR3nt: TGTGCCAGCAGCTACGGGACTAGCCTCACCGGGGAGCTGTTTTTT
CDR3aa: CASSYGTSLTGELFF

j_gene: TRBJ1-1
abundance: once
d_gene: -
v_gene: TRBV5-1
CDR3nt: TGCGCCAGCAGCCTAGGGGGGGGCACTGAAGCTTTCTTT
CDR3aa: CASSLGGGTEAFF

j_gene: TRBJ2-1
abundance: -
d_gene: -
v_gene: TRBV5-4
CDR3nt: TGTGCCAGCAGAGTAGACAGTGGAGGGTACAATGAGCAGTTCTTC
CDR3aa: CASRVDSGGYNEQFF

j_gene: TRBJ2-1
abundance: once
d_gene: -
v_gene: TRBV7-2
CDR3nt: TGTGCCACTTCAGTTGAGCGGGTAAACAATGAGCAGTTCTTC
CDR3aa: CATSVERVNNEQFF

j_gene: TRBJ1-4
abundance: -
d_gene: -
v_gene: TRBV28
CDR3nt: TGTGCCAGCAGCTTGGGCAGCAATGAAAAACTGTTTTTT
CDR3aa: CASSLGSNEKLFF

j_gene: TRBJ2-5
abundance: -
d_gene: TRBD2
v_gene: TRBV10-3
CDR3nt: TGTGCCACCAGGACTAGCGGGGGTAACCCTCAAGAGACCCAGTACTTC
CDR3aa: CATRTSGGNPQETQYF

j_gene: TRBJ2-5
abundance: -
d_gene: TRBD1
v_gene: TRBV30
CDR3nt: TGTGCCTGGAGTAGGGACAGGGGGTTTGGGTTAAGAGAGACCCAGTACTTC
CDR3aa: CAWSRDRGFGLRETQYF

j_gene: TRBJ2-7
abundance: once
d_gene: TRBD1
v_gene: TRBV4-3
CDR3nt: TGCGCCAGCAGCCAAACAGGGGGCTGGGGCTACGAGCAGTACTTC
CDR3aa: CASSQTGGWGYEQYF

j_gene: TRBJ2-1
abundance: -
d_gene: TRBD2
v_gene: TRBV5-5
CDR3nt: TGTGCCAGCAGTTACGGGAGGAGCGCCTACAATGAGCAGTTCTTC
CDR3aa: CASSYGRSAYNEQFF

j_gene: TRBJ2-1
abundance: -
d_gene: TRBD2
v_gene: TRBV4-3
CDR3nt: TGCGCCAGCAGCGACAAACTAGCGGGAGGGAATGAGCAGTTCTTC
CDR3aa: CASSDKLAGGNEQFF

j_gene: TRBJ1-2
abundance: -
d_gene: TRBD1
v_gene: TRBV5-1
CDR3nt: TGCGCCAGCAGCTTGGCCGTTGGACAGGGGTTCTATGGCTACACCTTC
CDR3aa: CASSLAVGQGFYGYTF

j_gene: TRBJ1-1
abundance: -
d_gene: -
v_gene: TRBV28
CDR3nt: TGTGCCAGCAGTGGGGGGTCCACTCGGGGCGCTGAAGCTTTCTTT
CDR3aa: CASSGGSTRGAEAFF

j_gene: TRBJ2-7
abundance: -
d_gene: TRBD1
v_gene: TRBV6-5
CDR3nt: TGTGCCAGCAGCGCCCCGGGACAGGGGTTTTACGAGCAGTACTTC
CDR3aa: CASSAPGQGFYEQYF

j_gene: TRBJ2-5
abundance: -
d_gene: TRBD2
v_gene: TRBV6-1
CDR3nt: TGTGCCAGCCTCACACACGGGAGGGCCCAAGAGACCCAGTACTTC
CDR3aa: CASLTHGRAQETQYF

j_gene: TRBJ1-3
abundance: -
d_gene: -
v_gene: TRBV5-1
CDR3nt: TGCGCCAGCAGCTTGGCCCGAATGGGGCCGAAGGGAAACACCATATATTTT
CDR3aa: CASSLARMGPKGNTIYF

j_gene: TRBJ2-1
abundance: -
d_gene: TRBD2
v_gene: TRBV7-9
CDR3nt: TGTGCCAGCAGCTTAACTGTCGCGGGCGGCGGGGGTAACAATGAGCAGTTCTTC
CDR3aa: CASSLTVAGGGGNNEQFF

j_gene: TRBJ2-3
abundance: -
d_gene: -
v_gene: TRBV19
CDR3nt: TGTGCCAGTACCGACAGATTAGTGAACACAGATACGCAGTATTTT
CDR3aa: CASTDRLVNTDTQYF

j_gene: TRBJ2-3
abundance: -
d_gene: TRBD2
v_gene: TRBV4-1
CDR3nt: TGCGCCAGCAGTCTCCTAGCGGGGGGTGCTTCAACAGATACGCAGTATTTT
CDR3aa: CASSLLAGGASTDTQYF

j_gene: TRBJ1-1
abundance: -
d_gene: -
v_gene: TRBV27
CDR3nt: TGTGCCAGCAGTTTGACAATGAACACTGAAGCTTTCTTT
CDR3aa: CASSLTMNTEAFF

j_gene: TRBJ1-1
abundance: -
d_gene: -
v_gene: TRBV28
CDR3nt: TGTGCCAGCAGAATTCAGGACAGGAACACTGAAGCTTTCTTT
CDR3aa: CASRIQDRNTEAFF

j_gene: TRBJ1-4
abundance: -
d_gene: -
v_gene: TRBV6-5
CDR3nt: TGTGCCAGCAGTTACACTCTAAGTAGGGGGGAAAAACTGTTTTTT
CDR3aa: CASSYTLSRGEKLFF

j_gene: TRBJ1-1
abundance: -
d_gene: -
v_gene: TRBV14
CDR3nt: TGTGCCAGCAGCCGCGTGAGAACTGAAGCTTTCTTT
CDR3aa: CASSRVRTEAFF

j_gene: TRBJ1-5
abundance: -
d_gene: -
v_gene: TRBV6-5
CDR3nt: TGTGCCAGCAGTCTCGGACAGTTTAGCAATCAGCCCCAGCATTTT
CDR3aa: CASSLGQFSNQPQHF

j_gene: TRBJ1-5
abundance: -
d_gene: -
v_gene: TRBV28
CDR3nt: TGTGCCAGCAGTCCGCCCCTTGCAGGCCGGCCCCAGCATTTT
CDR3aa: CASSPPLAGRPQHF